The 16 T cell receptor beta chains presented below share a single source sample, sequenced in a study of tumor-infiltrating T cells and Merkel cell polyomavirus. Overall study: The T cells studied were CD8+ and recognized the Merkel cell polyomavirus KLL epitope.

Immunohistochemistry showed robust Merkel cell polyomavirus Large T antigen staining in every patient's tumor. Clones were read by immunoSEQ multiplex PCR, and TCRdb kept only the in-frame ones, dropping some. The sample contains some 25,000 clones, about 85% of which appear only once. The source material was lymph node tissue. These receptors all stem from a man in his forties or fifties with Merkel cell carcinoma.

The chain employs TRBV9 and TRBJ2-5; no clear D. The V gene lost 0 bases and the J gene lost 2 bases, with 8 bases spanning the gap. This CDR3 spans 14 amino acids. In germline, CDR1 is SGDLS, CDR2 YYNGEE. The CDR3 DNA sequence: TGTGCCAGCAGCGTAGCACAACGACAAGAGACCCAGTACTTC. This sequence encodes CASSVAQRQETQYF.

CDR3 amino acids: CASSWDRGATYNEQFF. Here the CDR3 DNA reads TGTGCCAGCAGCTGGGACAGAGGGGCGACCTACAATGAGCAGTTCTTC. This chain joins TRBV5-6 and TRBJ2-1; 7 bases match TRBD1. J lost 2 bases, V lost 3 bases, and 8 bases had no gene match. The length of the CDR3 is 16 residues. CDR1 and CDR2 (germline): SGHDT, YYEEEE.

The genes are TRBV30 and TRBJ2-2; 12 bases align to TRBD2. With 5 bases clipped from V and 4 bases from J, the junction kept 2 bases outside the gene matches. The CDR3 is 14 residues long. Germline-derived CDR1 and CDR2 are GTSNPN and SVGIG (reference sequence). The CDR3 protein is CAWSGLAGTGELFF. The CDR3, as DNA: TGTGCCTGGTCGGGACTAGCGGGCACCGGGGAGCTGTTTTTT.

This rearrangement joins TRBV15 to TRBJ1-4, with 10 bases aligning to TRBD1. The CDR3 spans 14 residues. From germline, CDR1 is LNHNV and CDR2 YYDKDF (reference sequence). The V gene end was trimmed by 3 bases and the J gene end by 6 bases; junction bases not matched to a gene: 1. The CDR3 here is CATSRDRGDEKLFF. CDR3 DNA sequence: TGTGCCACCAGCAGGGACAGGGGGGATGAAAAACTGTTTTTT.

In regard to this clone: Compared with germline, one end of the junction differs, possibly owing to a read error. Within the sample, other DNA sequences also encode this same CDR3. The chain joins TRBV15 to TRBJ2-7; possible D gene TRBD1, 6 bases. Per the germline V gene, CDR1 is LNHNV and CDR2 is YYDKDF (reference sequence). There are 14 residues in the CDR3. The CDR3 nucleotides are TGCGCCACCAGCAGGGCAGGGGTTTCCTACGAGCAGTACTTC. Protein: CATSRAGVSYEQYF.

This clone is labeled as medium-sized (0.01 to 0.1%). V gene TRBV6-5 combines with J gene TRBJ1-3; TRBD1 matches at 8 bases. V gave up 5 bases and J gave up 4 bases; unmatched junction bases: 4. This CDR3 is built from 14 residues. Germline loops: CDR1 MNHEY, CDR2 SVGAGI. This chain's CDR3 is CASSRTGFGNTIYF. CDR3 coding DNA: TGTGCCAGCAGTCGGACAGGGTTCGGAAACACCATATATTTT.

This chain uses TRBV28 with TRBJ1-5; 8 nucleotides align to TRBD1. Germline trimming cut 4 bases from V and 6 bases from J; bases unmatched to any gene: 5. The CDR3 is 14 residues long. In germline, CDR1 is MDHEN, CDR2 SYDVKM. For the CDR3, the DNA is TGTGCCAGCAGTTGGTATGGACAGGGTCAGCCCCAGCATTTT. This encodes CASSWYGQGQPQHF.

About this clone itself: The germline gene is not matched at one end of the junction; a read error may be the cause. The rearrangement uses TRBV28 and TRBJ2-5; TRBD2 matches 8 bases. The CDR3 contains 15 residues. Germline V lookup: CDR1 MDHEN, CDR2 SYDVKM. As DNA, the CDR3 is TGTGCCAGCAGTCTATGGAGCGGGGGTCAAGAGACCCAGTACTTC. Protein sequence: CASSLWSGGQETQYF.

The chain links TRBV30 to TRBJ1-1; 7 nucleotides match TRBD1. Germline assignment: CDR1 GTSNPN and CDR2 SVGIG (reference sequence). The V segment lost 1 base and the J segment 11 bases; nucleotides outside the gene matches: 10. This CDR3 contains 13 residues. The CDR3: CAWSGARTGSAFF. The CDR3 nucleotides read TGTGCCTGGAGTGGTGCCCGGACAGGTTCGGCTTTCTTT.

The rearrangement links TRBV5-4 to TRBJ1-4, with D possibly TRBD1 on 5 matching bases. Between the trimmed V and J ends, which lost 4 bases and 4 bases, there was a span of 11 bases. The CDR3 totals 14 residues. In germline, CDR1 is SGHNT, CDR2 YYREEE (reference sequence). CDR3 sequence reads: CASSPGTVNEKLFF. The CDR3 nucleotides read TGTGCCAGCAGCCCGGGGACTGTTAATGAAAAACTGTTTTTT.

This rearrangement joins TRBV5-1 to TRBJ2-7; TRBD1 aligns across 11 bases. The CDR3 covers 14 residues. Looked up from germline, CDR1 is SGHRS and CDR2 is YFSETQ. The V and J ends lost 5 bases and 7 bases, in that order; junction bases with no gene match: 8. CDR3 sequence: CASSAGQGAQEQYF. The CDR3 nucleotides are TGCGCCAGCAGTGCAGGACAGGGGGCTCAAGAGCAGTACTTC.

For the CDR3, the DNA is TGTGCCATCAGTGAGTCGATCGGGGGGACCTACAATGAGCAGTTCTTC. Residues: CAISESIGGTYNEQFF. The chain employs TRBV10-3 and TRBJ2-1; 7 nucleotides line up with TRBD2. V lost 0 bases and J lost 2; bases outside the gene matches: 4. Germline values: CDR1 ENHRY, CDR2 SYGVKD. The CDR3 consists of 16 residues.

V usage is TRBV5-4 and J usage is TRBJ2-5; TRBD1 matches at 10 bases. The V gene's germline CDR1 is SGHNT and CDR2 YYREEE (reference sequence). After removal of 4 bases from V and 5 bases from J, the junction contained 8 bases not matched to a gene. CDR3 length: 15 residues. CDR3 in amino acids: CASSPSGQGRETQYF. CDR3 DNA: TGTGCCAGCAGCCCGTCGGGACAGGGGAGGGAGACCCAGTACTTC.

This clone appeared a single time. This chain uses TRBV6-5 with TRBJ1-4, with 8 nucleotides matching TRBD1. Germline-derived CDR1 and CDR2 are MNHEY and SVGAGI. This CDR3 has 14 residues. V lost 7 bases and J lost 8; bases outside the gene matches: 9. CDR3 in DNA: TGTGCCAGCACTTGGACAGGGAGAAGCGAAAAACTGTTTTTT. Translated, it gives CASTWTGRSEKLFF.

The chain has TRBV27 and TRBJ2-3, with 7 bases matching TRBD2. Germline CDR1 reads MNHEY; CDR2 reads SMNVEV (reference sequence). Trimming removed 7 bases from V and 1 base from J; junction bases left unmatched: 14. This CDR3 is 17 amino acids long. The DNA of the CDR3 is TGTGCCAGCACCCCTCTGGGCGGGCTAGCGGGCACAGATACGCAGTATTTT. It specifies CASTPLGGLAGTDTQYF.

J is TRBJ2-7 and V is TRBV11-2, with 12 bases that match TRBD2. The CDR3 loop spans 15 amino acids. Germline lookup yields CDR1 SGHAT and CDR2 FQNNGV. The V and J ends lost 7 bases and 2 bases, in that order; junction bases with no gene match: 6. The CDR3, as DNA: TGTGCCAGCACCTGGACTAGCGGGAATACCTACGAGCAGTACTTC. Its translation: CASTWTSGNTYEQYF.